Listed here are 20 T cell receptor beta chains from one sample, sequenced in a study of CD8 T cells in ankylosing spondylitis. TCRdb independently ran MiXCR on the 5' RACE reads; one entry per CDR3 protein. The profile shows approximately 140,000 distinct CDR3 sequences, approximately 9.2% of them singletons. The sequenced material came from synovial fluid, either unsorted or a sorted T cell fraction (not recorded which). Source of these receptors: a male donor with ankylosing spondylitis.

This clonotype was recorded many times. The chain employs TRBV28 and TRBJ2-7; 7 bases are a match to TRBD2. Germline CDR1 MDHEN, CDR2 SYDVKM. CDR3 length: 14 amino acids. V was clipped by 4 bases and J by 3 bases; unmatched bases: 6. This chain's CDR3 is CASSSGGPDYEQYF. The CDR3 nucleotides read TGTGCCAGCAGTTCGGGGGGACCCGACTACGAGCAGTACTTC.

This clonotype was seen at least ten times. The CDR3 here is CASRGIGEETQYF. In DNA form, the CDR3 reads TGTGCCAGCAGGGGCATCGGGGAGGAGACCCAGTACTTC. The chain couples TRBV6-1 to TRBJ2-5, with a possible D match to TRBD2 (5 bases). The V end was cut by 6 bases, the J end by 5 bases, with 13 bases between. The CDR3 contains 13 residues. Germline V CDR1 and CDR2: MNHNS, SASEGT.

In this sample, this clonotype turned up many times. The chain combines TRBV3-1 with TRBJ1-1; 10 positions agree with TRBD1. There are 14 residues in the CDR3. With 1 base clipped from V and 8 bases from J, the junction kept 4 bases outside the gene matches. Germline values: CDR1 LGHDT, CDR2 YNNKEL (reference sequence). CDR3 in amino acids: CASSQAGQGREAFF. CDR3 bases: TGTGCCAGCAGCCAAGCGGGACAGGGGCGGGAAGCTTTCTTT. The complete variable domain, with remaining parts taken from reference TRBV3-1 and TRBJ1-1, reads DTAVSQTPKYLVTQMGNDKSIKCEQNLGHDTMYWYKQDSKKFLKIMFSYNNKELIINETVPNRFSPKSPDKAHLNLHINSLELGDSAVYFCASSQAGQGREAFFGQGTRLTVV.

The chain joins TRBV6-2 or TRBV6-3 to TRBJ2-7; D uncertain. CDR1 is MNHEY and CDR2 is SVGEGT in the germline V gene. V was trimmed by 2 bases and J by 2 bases, leaving 13 bases between them. The CDR3 sequence is 15 residues long. The CDR3 bases are TGTGCCAGCAGTTACCCCCAAGAGGCGACCTACGAGCAGTACTTC. Translation gives CASSYPQEATYEQYF.

This clonotype was detected ten times or more. This chain joins TRBV27 and TRBJ2-3, with D hard to call. The CDR3 has 14 residues. The germline gives CDR1 MNHEY, CDR2 SMNVEV (reference sequence). V lost 0 bases and J lost 0, with 4 bases in between. In nucleotides, the CDR3 is TGTGCCAGCAGTTTATCGATAAGCACAGATACGCAGTATTTT. Translating it yields CASSLSISTDTQYF.

This clonotype was seen many times. The rearrangement uses TRBV20-1 and TRBJ2-3; 7 bases fit TRBD1. This CDR3 is 15 amino acids long. Germline V gene sequence: CDR1 DFQATT, CDR2 SNEGSKA (reference sequence). The trim removed 5 bases at V and 2 bases at J, leaving 10 bases unmatched. DNA of the CDR3: TGCAGTGCTGTTCGGATCGACAGGGTCACAGATACGCAGTATTTT. This translates into CSAVRIDRVTDTQYF.

This clonotype was counted many times. The rearrangement links TRBV7-2 to TRBJ2-2, with no clear D. The length of the CDR3 is 16 residues. CDR1 and CDR2 from the germline V gene are SGHTA and FQGNSA. The ends were cut back, 2 bases at V and 6 bases at J, with 16 bases in the middle. CDR3 sequence reads: CASSLKEKIFPGELFF. The CDR3 region has the DNA TGTGCCAGCAGCTTAAAGGAGAAAATTTTCCCCGGGGAGCTGTTTTTT.

This clonotype was detected many times. V is TRBV7-2 and J is TRBJ1-2; 9 bases are shared with TRBD1. The V and J ends lost 5 bases and 8 bases, in that order; junction bases with no gene match: 12. CDR3 length: 15 residues. Per the germline V gene, CDR1 is SGHTA and CDR2 is FQGNSA. The CDR3 DNA reads as TGTGCCAGCAGCACGCAGAGCGGGACAGGGAGGGGCTACACCTTC. This translates into CASSTQSGTGRGYTF.

This rearrangement joins TRBV6-5 to TRBJ1-5, with TRBD1 as a possible D gene (5 bases). The germline CDR1 and CDR2 sequences are MNHEY and SVGAGI. V was clipped by 4 bases and J by 5 bases, with 15 bases between them. The length of the CDR3 is 15 residues. The CDR3 DNA reads TGTGCCAGCAGTTCGCGGGGCCCATGGGATCAGCCCCAGCATTTT. This sequence encodes CASSSRGPWDQPQHF.

This clonotype showed up many times. This CDR3 is CASSLQTVWATGELFF. The DNA for the CDR3 is TGTGCCAGCAGCTTACAGACAGTATGGGCCACCGGGGAGCTGTTTTTT. The J gene is TRBJ2-2, the V gene TRBV7-2; D may be TRBD1 (5 bases). Germline V gene lookup returns CDR1 SGHTA and CDR2 FQGNSA. V lost 2 bases and J lost 4, with 14 bases in between. The CDR3 length is 16 residues.

The table lists this clonotype with a few counts. The germline gene is not matched at one end of the junction; a read error may be the cause. This sequence joins TRBV9 and TRBJ2-3; 10 bases align to TRBD2. CDR3 size: 15 residues. Germline CDR1 SGDLS, CDR2 YYNGEE. Written as DNA, the CDR3 is TGTGCCAGCAGCGTAGGGAGCGGGGGGGCGATACCCCAGGTTTTT. Translated: CASSVGSGGAIPQVF.

This clonotype has only a few counts. V is TRBV7-8 and J is TRBJ2-5; weak D call: TRBD2 (6 bases). CDR3 size: 14 residues. The V gene's germline CDR1 is SGHVS and CDR2 FQNEAQ. The V and J ends lost 3 bases and 3 bases respectively, with 11 bases between them. This CDR3 is CASSFRTIEETQYF. For the CDR3, the DNA is TGTGCCAGCAGCTTCCGGACTATTGAAGAGACCCAGTACTTC.

This clonotype was found a few times. This chain uses TRBV5-1 with TRBJ1-1, with no clear D. CDR1 and CDR2 (germline): SGHRS, YFSETQ. V shed 3 bases and J shed 4 bases, with 13 bases lying between them. The CDR3 sequence is 14 residues long. CDR3 DNA sequence: TGCGCCAGCAGCTACTTGACCGACTCCACTGAAGCTTTCTTT. This gives the protein CASSYLTDSTEAFF.

This clonotype was recorded at least ten times. V and J are TRBV12-3 or TRBV12-4 and TRBJ2-1; 8 bases agree with TRBD2. CDR3 length equals 13 residues. J lost 10 bases, V lost 7 bases, and 9 bases had no gene match. The CDR3 DNA reads as TGTGCCAGCAACTTAGCGGGACCCCCCGAGCAGTTCTTC. Protein: CASNLAGPPEQFF.

This clonotype appeared many times. The chain links TRBV29-1 to TRBJ1-1, with a possible D match to TRBD1 (5 bases). Trimming shortened V by 3 bases and J by 3 bases, and 11 bases separated the two germline ends. CDR3 length: 13 amino acids. Germline CDR1 reads SQVTM; CDR2 reads ANQGSEA. The CDR3 is CSVDEGRDTEAFF. The CDR3 DNA follows: TGCAGCGTTGATGAGGGGAGAGACACTGAAGCTTTCTTT. The entire variable domain, with the rest obtained from reference TRBV29-1 and TRBJ1-1, is as follows: SAVISQKPSRDICQRGTSLTIQCQVDSQVTMMFWYRQQPGQSLTLIATANQGSEATYESGFVIDKFPISRPNLTFSTLTVSNMSPEDSSIYLCSVDEGRDTEAFFGQGTRLTVV.

In this sample, this clonotype turned up many times. The CDR3 reads CASRGLTSNQPQHF. The CDR3 nucleotides read TGTGCCAGCAGGGGACTGACTAGCAATCAGCCCCAGCATTTT. The gene calls are TRBV2 and TRBJ1-5; possibly TRBD1 for D (5 bases). The CDR3 totals 14 residues. With 6 bases removed from V and 0 bases from J, the gap between germline ends came to 9 bases. Per the germline V gene, CDR1 is SNHLY and CDR2 is FYNNEI. The full variable domain, with the rest looked up from reference TRBV2 and TRBJ1-5, is EPEVTQTPSHQVTQMGQEVILRCVPISNHLYFYWYRQILGQKVEFLVSFYNNEISEKSEIFDDQFSVERPDGSNFTLKIRSTKLEDSAMYFCASRGLTSNQPQHFGDGTRLSIL.

This clonotype was seen many times. The rearrangement links TRBV20-1 to TRBJ2-5; a weak D match, TRBD1 (6 bases). The germline CDR1 and CDR2 sequences are DFQATT and SNEGSKA (reference sequence). Deletions cut 5 bases from V and 6 bases from J, with 13 bases between. CDR3 size: 12 residues. CDR3 DNA: TGCAGTGCTCCACAGGGAACGCAGACCCAGTACTTC. It yields the protein CSAPQGTQTQYF.

This clonotype was seen at least ten times. The chain recombines TRBV7-9 with TRBJ2-3; D unresolved. This CDR3 spans 12 amino acids. V dropped 4 bases and J dropped 6 bases, with 8 bases sitting between them. CDR1 and CDR2 from the germline V gene are SEHNR and FQNEAQ (reference sequence). This CDR3 is CASSSLTDTQYF. DNA of the CDR3: TGTGCCAGCAGCTCCCTCACGGATACGCAGTATTTT.

Only a few counts were recorded for this clonotype. Just one base apart from a much larger clone, this may be a read error. This chain connects TRBV20-1 to TRBJ2-1; either TRBD1 or TRBD2 may supply D (5 bases each). The germline V gene encodes CDR1 DFQATT and CDR2 SNEGSKA (reference sequence). The CDR3 length is 12 residues. CDR3 protein: CSARDDGAEQLF. CDR3 DNA: TGCAGTGCTAGAGATGACGGGGCTGAGCAGCTCTTC.

This clonotype was recorded a few times. The rearrangement links TRBV12-3 or TRBV12-4 to TRBJ2-6; 12 bases are a match to TRBD2. The CDR3 covers 17 residues. J lost 1 base, V lost 5 bases, and 3 bases had no gene match. This CDR3 reads CASSAGTSGSGANVLTF. CDR3 nucleotide sequence: TGTGCCAGCAGTGCCGGGACTAGCGGGTCTGGGGCCAACGTCCTGACTTTC.